This TCR beta chain emerged from a study of regulatory T cells in long-lasting Graves disease. This clonotype was seen more than once but under ten times. Antigen: not known. Researchers made TCR beta libraries by using iRepertoire HTBI primers and running Arm-PCR on CDR3 regions. In TCRdb, the multiplex PCR reads were re-called with MiXCR into one record per CDR3 protein. Altogether a few hundred thousand distinct CDR3 sequences are present, about 15% being singletons, with the ten largest covering 7.8%. Trimming took 6 bases from V and 6 from J, leaving 21 bases between them. CDR1 is SGHAT and CDR2 is FQDESV in the germline V gene (reference sequence). The CDR3 consists of 16 residues. Sample time point: newly diagnosed GD, antithyroid drugs for less than 3 months. PBMCs provided the RNA from which the TCR library was made. Study-level points and caveats: Patients with persistent Graves' had lower TCR diversity than newly diagnosed patients.

The data also belong to a second study, concerning T cells in Graves' hyperthyroidism and ophthalmopathy. That source notes: Patients were aged 18 to 65, had disease duration under 2 months, and had newly diagnosed hyperthyroidism.

The sample consisted of peripheral blood mononuclear cells (PBMCs), taken at new diagnosis, from a patient treated with antithyroid drugs. V is TRBV11-1 and J is TRBJ2-1, with D possibly being TRBD2 (6 bases). The TCR comes from a woman aged 40 to 49 with Graves disease. Here the CDR3 reads CASRGEWRDPGNEQFF. Written as DNA, the CDR3 is TGTGCCAGCAGAGGGGAGTGGCGGGACCCCGGCAATGAGCAGTTCTTC.